The clone carrying this T cell receptor beta chain occurred once. Germline assignment: CDR1 GTSNPN and CDR2 SVGIG (reference sequence). Trimming shortened V by 7 bases and J by 1 base, and 15 bases separated the two germline ends. The CDR3 has 14 amino acids. The sample belongs to a study of blood T cell repertoires in COVID-19. Sequenced by immunoSEQ multiplex PCR; TCRdb stores in-frame clones only, minus some. The data hold 40,000 to 55,000 clones, with more than 80% observed a single time. The chain employs TRBV30 and TRBJ2-3; TRBD2 is a possible D gene (6 bases). The TCR comes from a man in his 70s with active COVID-19. The specimen was peripheral blood. The chain's CDR3 is CAFSTRSGTDTQYF. The CDR3 region has the DNA TGTGCCTTTTCGACTAGATCTGGCACAGATACGCAGTATTTT.